Shown below are 13 T cell receptor beta chains from a single sample sequenced in a study of T cells in tumors after PD-1 blockade. Only in-frame clones appear in the TCRdb table, and some are missing; sequencing was by immunoSEQ multiplex PCR. The sample lists under 75,000 clones, roughly 70% occurring once. The input for sequencing was PBMCs, taken after anti-PD-1 treatment. These receptor sequences come from a human donor with basal cell carcinoma.

About this clone itself: The same CDR3 is also encoded by other DNA sequences in this sample. This chain uses TRBV3-1 (or the pseudogene TRBV3-2) with TRBJ1-1, with D possibly matching TRBD1 (5 bases). The CDR3 contains 13 residues. V lost 3 bases, J lost 0 bases, and 5 bases lay in between. The germline V gene has CDR1 LGHDT and CDR2 YNNKEL (reference sequence). For the CDR3, the DNA is TGTGCCAGCAGCCAGGGGGTGAACACTGAAGCTTTCTTT. It encodes CASSQGVNTEAFF.

The gene calls are TRBV28 and TRBJ1-2; D is uncertain. Germline V gene data show CDR1 as MDHEN and CDR2 as SYDVKM. Deletions cut 5 bases from V and 1 base from J, with 17 bases between. CDR3 length: 16 residues. The CDR3 is CASSRVTHGFNYGYTF. The CDR3 coding sequence is TGTGCCAGCAGTCGAGTAACCCACGGTTTTAACTATGGCTACACCTTC.

This clone was seen a few times. The rearrangement links TRBV24-1 to TRBJ2-2; possible D gene TRBD1, 6 bases. The CDR3 has 14 residues. V was pared by 5 bases and J by 3 bases, with 9 bases between. Per germline, CDR1 KGHDR and CDR2 SFDVKD. CDR3 DNA: TGTGCCACCAGTGGGGCAGGGGACACCGGGGAGCTGTTTTTT. Amino acids: CATSGAGDTGELFF.

The CDR3 DNA follows: TGTGCCAGCAGCTTAAACGGGGAGAAGACCCAGTACTTC. Protein: CASSLNGEKTQYF. This chain joins TRBV7-2 and TRBJ2-5, with D possibly matching TRBD2 (5 bases). The CDR3 length is 13 residues. The V gene lost 2 bases and the J gene lost 6 bases, with 10 bases spanning the gap. Germline loops: CDR1 SGHTA, CDR2 FQGNSA.

This clone was picked up a small number of times. CDR3: CSVGQGGSGNTIYF. CDR3 nucleotide sequence: TGCAGCGTTGGACAGGGGGGCTCTGGAAACACCATATATTTT. The rearrangement uses TRBV29-1 and TRBJ1-3; 9 positions match TRBD1. The V segment lost 4 bases and the J segment 0 bases; nucleotides outside the gene matches: 1. The CDR3 loop spans 14 amino acids. From germline, CDR1 is SQVTM and CDR2 ANQGSEA.

This clone was seen more than once but under ten times. The chain joins TRBV24-1 to TRBJ2-5; D gene uncertain. This CDR3 has 18 amino acids. V was cut by 2 bases and J by 2 bases, with 20 bases left in between. Germline V gene lookup returns CDR1 KGHDR and CDR2 SFDVKD. CDR3 protein: CATSDSVGSGGVQETQYF. DNA for the CDR3: TGTGCCACCAGTGATTCCGTTGGGTCAGGTGGGGTTCAAGAGACCCAGTACTTC.

The chain combines TRBV5-5 with TRBJ2-2; no clear D. V was clipped by 1 base and J by 7 bases, with 20 bases between them. The CDR3 spans 17 residues. Germline V CDR1 and CDR2: SGHKS, YYEKEE (reference sequence). In DNA form, the CDR3 reads TGTGCCAGCAGCTTGTCCCCCAATCTAGGAAGGGTCGGGGAGCTGTTTTTT. Encoded protein: CASSLSPNLGRVGELFF.

The genes are TRBV7-2 and TRBJ2-2; 7 positions agree with TRBD1. The CDR3 length is 17 residues. The V gene's germline CDR1 is SGHTA and CDR2 FQGNSA. The trim removed 7 bases at V and 1 base at J, leaving 12 bases unmatched. CDR3 nucleotide sequence: TGTGCCAGCACCCGGTGGACAGGATCGAGGAACACCGGGGAGCTGTTTTTT. Its protein is CASTRWTGSRNTGELFF.

V and J are TRBV27 and TRBJ1-2; possible D gene TRBD1, 5 bases. The CDR3 covers 13 residues. V was shortened by 2 bases and J by 8 bases, with 12 bases between the two germline ends. Germline values: CDR1 MNHEY, CDR2 SMNVEV (reference sequence). The CDR3 sequence: CASSLVGEGGYTF. The CDR3, as DNA: TGTGCCAGCAGTTTAGTGGGGGAAGGGGGCTACACCTTC.

This chain joins TRBV21-1 and TRBJ2-5. TRBV21-1 is shown as a pseudogene. This CDR3 contains 17 residues. CDR3 sequence: CASSRSRAPPWGETQYF. The CDR3 nucleotides read TGTGCCAGCAGCAGGTCCCGGGCCCCCCCTTGGGGAGAGACCCAGTACTTC.

V gene TRBV28 combines with J gene TRBJ2-6, with no clear D. Per the germline V gene, CDR1 is MDHEN and CDR2 is SYDVKM. This CDR3 has 15 amino acids. The V end was cut by 5 bases, the J end by 0 bases, with 8 bases between. The CDR3 region is CASSPEPSGANVLTF. CDR3 in DNA: TGTGCCAGCAGTCCGGAACCCTCTGGGGCCAACGTCCTGACTTTC.

This clone was counted only a few times. V is TRBV11-3 and J is TRBJ2-3; 12 positions agree with TRBD1. Trimming cost V 5 bases and J 4 bases; bases outside gene matches: 4. The length of the CDR3 is 15 residues. Germline lookup yields CDR1 SGHNT and CDR2 YENEEA. The CDR3 coding sequence is TGTGCCAGCAGCGCCGGGACAGGGGGCGCAGATACGCAGTATTTT. It yields the protein CASSAGTGGADTQYF.

The V and J genes are TRBV4-1 and TRBJ2-3, with D perhaps being TRBD1 or TRBD2 (5 bases each). The germline V gene has CDR1 MGHRA and CDR2 YSYEKL. This CDR3 region has 14 residues. V was trimmed by 3 bases and J by 3 bases, leaving 10 bases between them. CDR3 bases: TGCGCCAGCAGCCAGGGGGTTGGAACAGATACGCAGTATTTT. Amino acid sequence: CASSQGVGTDTQYF.